This T cell receptor (beta chain) was identified in a study of Ad26.COV2.S vaccination and SARS-CoV-2 variants. This clone turned up a few times. Treatment specified: approximately 18 received Ad26.COV2.S at low or high dose, single or two shots; roughly 5 received placebo; per-sample allocation not given. Each sample was drawn 63 days after the first injection (of vaccine or placebo). Method: immunoSEQ multiplex PCR; TCRdb's copy keeps in-frame clones and lacks some. The sample shows more than 300,000 clones, 65% to 90% of them seen only once. The sequence was collected from a person aged 18 to 59 who received the Ad26.COV2.S COVID-19 vaccine or a placebo. The sample consisted of peripheral blood, taken in a trial of Ad26.COV2.S vaccine versus placebo.

CDR3 region: CAREPKGTYGYTF. The DNA for the CDR3 is TGTGCCAGAGAACCTAAGGGGACCTATGGCTACACCTTC. This chain connects TRBV5-3 to TRBJ1-2, with a possible D match to TRBD1 (5 bases). TRBV5-3 is filed as an ORF, its function uncertain. V was clipped by 7 bases and J by 4 bases, with 14 bases between them. CDR3 length: 13 amino acids.